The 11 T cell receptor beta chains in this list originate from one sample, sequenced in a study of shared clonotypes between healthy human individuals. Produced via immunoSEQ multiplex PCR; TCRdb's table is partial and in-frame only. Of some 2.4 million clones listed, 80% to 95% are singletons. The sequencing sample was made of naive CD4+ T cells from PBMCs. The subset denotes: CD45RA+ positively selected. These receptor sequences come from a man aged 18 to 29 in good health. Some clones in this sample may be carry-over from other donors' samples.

In DNA, the CDR3 is TGTGCCAGCAGGATAAACAGGGCGGAGGGCACTGAAGCTTTCTTT. As protein: CASRINRAEGTEAFF. The chain has TRBV6-6 and TRBJ1-1; TRBD1 is a possible D gene (6 bases). The germline V gene encodes CDR1 MNHNY and CDR2 SVGAGI (reference sequence). Trimming stripped 6 bases from V and 4 bases from J, with 18 bases between. The CDR3 has 15 residues.

The CDR3, as DNA: TGTGCCAGCAGCTTAGTGGGACAGACAAATTCACCCCTCCACTTT. Translating it yields CASSLVGQTNSPLHF. This chain connects TRBV11-2 to TRBJ1-6; TRBD1 matches at 7 bases. Germline CDR1 reads SGHAT; CDR2 reads FQNNGV. The junction had 4 bases not matched to a gene; V was cut back by 1 base and J by 7 bases. This CDR3 has 15 residues. Filled out from reference TRBV11-2 and TRBJ1-6, the complete variable domain reads EAGVAQSPRYKIIEKRQSVAFWCNPISGHATLYWYQQILGQGPKLLIQFQNNGVVDDSQLPKDRFSAERLKGVDSTLKIQPAKLEDSAVYLCASSLVGQTNSPLHFGNGTRLTVT.

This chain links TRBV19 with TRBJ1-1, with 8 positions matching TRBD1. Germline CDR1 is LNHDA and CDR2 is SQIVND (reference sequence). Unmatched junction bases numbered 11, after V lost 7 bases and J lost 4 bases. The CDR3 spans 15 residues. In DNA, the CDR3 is TGTGCCAGTACCCCCCCGGACAGGGTCGGCACTGAAGCTTTCTTT. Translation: CASTPPDRVGTEAFF.

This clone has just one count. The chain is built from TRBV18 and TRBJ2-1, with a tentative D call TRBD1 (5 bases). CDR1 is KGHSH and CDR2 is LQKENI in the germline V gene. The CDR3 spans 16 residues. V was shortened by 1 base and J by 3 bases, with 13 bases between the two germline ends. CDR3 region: CASSPRKTGLYNEQFF. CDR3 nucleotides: TGTGCCAGCTCACCACGAAAAACAGGCCTCTACAATGAGCAGTTCTTC.

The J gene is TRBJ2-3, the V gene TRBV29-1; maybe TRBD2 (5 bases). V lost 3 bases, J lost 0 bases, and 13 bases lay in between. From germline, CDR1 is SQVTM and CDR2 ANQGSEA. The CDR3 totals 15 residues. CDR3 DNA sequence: TGCAGCGTTGAGAGGGTAGCGCAGAGCACAGATACGCAGTATTTT. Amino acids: CSVERVAQSTDTQYF.

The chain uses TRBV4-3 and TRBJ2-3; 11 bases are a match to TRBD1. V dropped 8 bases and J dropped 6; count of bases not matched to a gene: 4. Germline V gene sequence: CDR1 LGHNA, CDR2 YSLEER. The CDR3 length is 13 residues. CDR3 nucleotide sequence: TGCGCCAGCCGGGACAGGGGGTCGGATACGCAGTATTTT. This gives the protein CASRDRGSDTQYF.

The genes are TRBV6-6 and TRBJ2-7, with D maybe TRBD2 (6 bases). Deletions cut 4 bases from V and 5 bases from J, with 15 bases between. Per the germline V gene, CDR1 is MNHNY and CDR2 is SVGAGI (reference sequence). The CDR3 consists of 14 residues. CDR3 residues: CASSLGTGLNEQYF. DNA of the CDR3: TGTGCCAGCAGTTTAGGGACTGGATTAAACGAGCAGTACTTC.

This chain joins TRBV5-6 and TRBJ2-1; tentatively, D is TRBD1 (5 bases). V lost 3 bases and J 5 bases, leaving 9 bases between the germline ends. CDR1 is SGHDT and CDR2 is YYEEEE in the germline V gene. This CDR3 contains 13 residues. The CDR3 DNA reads TGTGCCAGCAGCTCAGACAGAAACAATGAGCAGTTCTTC. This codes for CASSSDRNNEQFF. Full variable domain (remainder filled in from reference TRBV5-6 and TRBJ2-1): DAGVTQSPTHLIKTRGQQVTLRCSPKSGHDTVSWYQQALGQGPQFIFQYYEEEERQRGNFPDRFSGHQFPNYSSELNVNALLLGDSALYLCASSSDRNNEQFFGPGTRLTVL.

CDR3 in DNA: TGTGCCAGCAGTTTATGGGACAGGGGAAGCAATCAGCCCCAGCATTTT. Translating it yields CASSLWDRGSNQPQHF. The chain has TRBV28 and TRBJ1-5; 9 bases align to TRBD1. CDR1 and CDR2 (germline): MDHEN, SYDVKM. This CDR3 comprises 16 residues. V lost 0 bases and J lost 1; bases outside the gene matches: 1.

CDR3 region: CARIYDKSRQYF. The CDR3 bases are TGTGCCAGGATTTATGACAAGTCAAGGCAGTACTTC. The chain couples TRBV6-1 to TRBJ2-7; D call uncertain. CDR1 is MNHNS and CDR2 is SASEGT in the germline V gene. Trimming pared 9 bases from V and 9 bases from J, leaving 18 bases between. There are 12 residues in the CDR3.

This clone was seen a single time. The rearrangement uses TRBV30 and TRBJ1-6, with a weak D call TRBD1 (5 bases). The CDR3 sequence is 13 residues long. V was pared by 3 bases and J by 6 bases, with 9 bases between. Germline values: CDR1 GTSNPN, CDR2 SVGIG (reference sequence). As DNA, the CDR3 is TGTGCCTGGAGCAGGCAGGGTAATTCACCCCTCCACTTT. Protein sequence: CAWSRQGNSPLHF. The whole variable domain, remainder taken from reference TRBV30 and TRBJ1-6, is SQTIHQWPATLVQPVGSPLSLECTVEGTSNPNLYWYRQAAGRGLQLLFYSVGIGQISSEVPQNLSASRPQDRQFILSSKKLLLSDSGFYLCAWSRQGNSPLHFGNGTRLTVT.